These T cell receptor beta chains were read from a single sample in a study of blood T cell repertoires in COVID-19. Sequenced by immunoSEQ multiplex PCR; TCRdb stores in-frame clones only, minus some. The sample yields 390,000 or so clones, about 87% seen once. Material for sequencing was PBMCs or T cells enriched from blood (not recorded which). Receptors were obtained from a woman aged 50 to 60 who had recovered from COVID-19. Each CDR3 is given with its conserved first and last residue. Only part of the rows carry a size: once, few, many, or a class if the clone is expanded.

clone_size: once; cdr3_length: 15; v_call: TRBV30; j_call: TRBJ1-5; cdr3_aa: CAWSSDRARNQPQHF
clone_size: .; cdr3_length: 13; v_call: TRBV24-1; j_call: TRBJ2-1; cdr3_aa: CATSGGGYNEQFF
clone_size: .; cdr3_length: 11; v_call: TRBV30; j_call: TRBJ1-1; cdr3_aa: CAWKWGPGAFF
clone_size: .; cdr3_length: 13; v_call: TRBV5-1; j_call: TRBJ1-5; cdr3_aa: CASSLDQDRPQHF
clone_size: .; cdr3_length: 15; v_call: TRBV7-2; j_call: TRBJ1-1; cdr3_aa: CASSLTTGGNTEAFF
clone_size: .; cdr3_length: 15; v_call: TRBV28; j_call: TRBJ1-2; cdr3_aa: CASTRIQGADYGYTF
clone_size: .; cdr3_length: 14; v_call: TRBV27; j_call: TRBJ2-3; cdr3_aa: CASSLKTGSSTQYF
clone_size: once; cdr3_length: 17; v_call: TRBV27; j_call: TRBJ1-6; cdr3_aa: CASRRERDTWNNSPLHF
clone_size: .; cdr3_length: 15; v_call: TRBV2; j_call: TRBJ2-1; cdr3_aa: CASKQEVGGYNEQFF
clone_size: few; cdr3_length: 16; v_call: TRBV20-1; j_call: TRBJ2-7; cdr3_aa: CSASITIATGSVEQYF
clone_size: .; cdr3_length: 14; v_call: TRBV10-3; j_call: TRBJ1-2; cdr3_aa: CAISDQSEVYGYTF
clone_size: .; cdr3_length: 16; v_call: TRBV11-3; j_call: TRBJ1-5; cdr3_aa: CASSWPLGQGCQPQHF
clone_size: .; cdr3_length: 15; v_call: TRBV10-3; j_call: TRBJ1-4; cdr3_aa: CAISQGDRRNEKLFF
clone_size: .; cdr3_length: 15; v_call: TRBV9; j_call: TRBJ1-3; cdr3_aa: CASSVETVSGNTIYF
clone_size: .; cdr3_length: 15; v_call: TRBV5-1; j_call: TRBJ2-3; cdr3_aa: CASSSREGDTDTQYF
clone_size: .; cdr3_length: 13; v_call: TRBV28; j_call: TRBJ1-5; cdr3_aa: CASTEGSNQPQHF
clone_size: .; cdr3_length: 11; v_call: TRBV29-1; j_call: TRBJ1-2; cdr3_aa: CSVSNFRGYTF
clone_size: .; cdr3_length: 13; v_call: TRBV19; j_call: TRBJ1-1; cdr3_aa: CASSMDRGFEAFF
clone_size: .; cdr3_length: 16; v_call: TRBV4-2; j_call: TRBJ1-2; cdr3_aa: CASSQEIGQGRYGYTF
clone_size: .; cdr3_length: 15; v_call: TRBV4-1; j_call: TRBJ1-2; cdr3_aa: CASSHSTGENYGYTF
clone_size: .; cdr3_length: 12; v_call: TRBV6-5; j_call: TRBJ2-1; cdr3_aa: CASSNLDDEQFF
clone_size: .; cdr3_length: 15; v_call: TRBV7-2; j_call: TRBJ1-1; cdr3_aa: CASSLVSGQGTEAFF
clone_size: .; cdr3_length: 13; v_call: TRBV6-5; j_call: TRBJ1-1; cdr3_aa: CASSYTGNTEAFF
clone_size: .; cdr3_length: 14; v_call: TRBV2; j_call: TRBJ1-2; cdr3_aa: CASSEGPGDGGYTF
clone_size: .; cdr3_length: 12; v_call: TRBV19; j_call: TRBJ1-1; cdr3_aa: CASIQPSGEAFF
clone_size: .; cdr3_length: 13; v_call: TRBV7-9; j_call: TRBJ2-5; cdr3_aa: CAIATGGEETQYF
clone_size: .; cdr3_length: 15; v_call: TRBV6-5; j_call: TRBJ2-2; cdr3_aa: CASTRDRRNTGELFF
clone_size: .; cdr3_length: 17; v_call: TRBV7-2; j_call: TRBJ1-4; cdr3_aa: CASSLFRRSATNEKLFF
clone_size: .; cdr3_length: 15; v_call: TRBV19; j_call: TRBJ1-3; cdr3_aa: CASKDWGLSGNTIYF
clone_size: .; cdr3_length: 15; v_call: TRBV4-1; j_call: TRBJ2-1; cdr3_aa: CASSQVAGGDNEQFF
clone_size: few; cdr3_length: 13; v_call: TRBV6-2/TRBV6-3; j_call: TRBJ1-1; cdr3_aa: CASSPAGQGRGFF
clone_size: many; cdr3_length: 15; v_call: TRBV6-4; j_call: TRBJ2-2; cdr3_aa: CASSETGANTGELFF
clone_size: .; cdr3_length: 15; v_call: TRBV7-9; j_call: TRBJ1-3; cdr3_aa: CASSLEAGAGNTIYF
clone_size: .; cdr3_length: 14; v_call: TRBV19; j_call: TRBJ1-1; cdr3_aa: CASTNSLVNTEAFF
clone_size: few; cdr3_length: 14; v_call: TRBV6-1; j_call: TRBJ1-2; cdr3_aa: CASSEPGTASGYTF
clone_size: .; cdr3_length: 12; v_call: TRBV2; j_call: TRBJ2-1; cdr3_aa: CASSVGSDEQFF
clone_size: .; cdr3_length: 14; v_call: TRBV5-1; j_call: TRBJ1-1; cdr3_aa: CASSLSPVPTEAFF
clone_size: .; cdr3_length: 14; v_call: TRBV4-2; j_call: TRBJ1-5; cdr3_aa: CASSPRQSNQPQHF
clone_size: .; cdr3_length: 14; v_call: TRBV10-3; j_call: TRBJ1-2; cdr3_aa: CAIRETGSNYGYTF
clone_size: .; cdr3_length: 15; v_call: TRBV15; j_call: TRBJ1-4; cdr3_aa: CATSRGESTNEKLFF
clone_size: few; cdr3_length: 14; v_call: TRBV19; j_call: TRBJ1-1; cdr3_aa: CASRRTGMNTEAFF